This T cell receptor beta chain was documented in a study of T cell changes during pregnancy in multiple sclerosis. TCRdb keeps only in-frame clones here, not all; method: immunoSEQ multiplex PCR. The sample records about 110,000 clones, 85% to 95% being singletons. Trimming took off 4 bases at V and 1 base at J, with 10 bases between the two ends. This CDR3 has 14 residues. The germline gives CDR1 SGDLS, CDR2 YYNGEE. About this clone: This specimen includes other DNA sequences encoding the same CDR3.

The material sequenced was peripheral blood, taken in the third trimester of pregnancy. The chain is built from TRBV9 and TRBJ2-3; D is unclear. The sequence was obtained from a female donor in good health, enrolled as a control in a pregnancy study. CDR3 in amino acids: CASSPSGGTDTQYF. DNA for the CDR3: TGTGCCAGCAGCCCTTCCGGTGGCACAGATACGCAGTATTTT.